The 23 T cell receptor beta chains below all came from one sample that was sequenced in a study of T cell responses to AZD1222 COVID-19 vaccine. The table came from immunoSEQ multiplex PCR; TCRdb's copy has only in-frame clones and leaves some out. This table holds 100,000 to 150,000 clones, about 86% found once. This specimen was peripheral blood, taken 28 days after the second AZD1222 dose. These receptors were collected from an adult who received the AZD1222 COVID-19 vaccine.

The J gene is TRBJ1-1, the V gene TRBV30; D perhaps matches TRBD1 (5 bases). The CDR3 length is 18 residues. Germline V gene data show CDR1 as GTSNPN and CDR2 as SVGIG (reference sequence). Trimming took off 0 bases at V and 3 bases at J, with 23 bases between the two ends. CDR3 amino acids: CAWSVFFTGANIDTEAFF. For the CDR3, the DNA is TGTGCCTGGAGTGTATTTTTTACCGGGGCCAACATCGACACTGAAGCTTTCTTT.

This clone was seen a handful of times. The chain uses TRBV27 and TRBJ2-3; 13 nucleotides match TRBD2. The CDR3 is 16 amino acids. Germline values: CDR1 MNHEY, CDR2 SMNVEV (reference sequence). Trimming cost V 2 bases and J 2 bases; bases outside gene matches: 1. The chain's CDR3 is CASSLGTSGDTDTQYF. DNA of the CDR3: TGTGCCAGCAGTTTAGGGACTAGCGGGGACACAGATACGCAGTATTTT.

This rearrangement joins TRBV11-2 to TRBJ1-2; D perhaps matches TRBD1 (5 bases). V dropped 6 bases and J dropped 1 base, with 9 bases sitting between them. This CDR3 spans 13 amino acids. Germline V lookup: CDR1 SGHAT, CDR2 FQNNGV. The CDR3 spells CASRSGLNYGYTF. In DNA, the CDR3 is TGTGCCAGCAGGTCGGGACTTAACTATGGCTACACCTTC.

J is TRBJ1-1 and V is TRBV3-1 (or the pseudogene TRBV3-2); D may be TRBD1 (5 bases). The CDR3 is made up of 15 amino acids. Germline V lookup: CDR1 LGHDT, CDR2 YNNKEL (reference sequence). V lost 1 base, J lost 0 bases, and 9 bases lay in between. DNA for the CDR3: TGTGCCAGCAGCCAAGGACAGATACTGAACACTGAAGCTTTCTTT. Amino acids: CASSQGQILNTEAFF.

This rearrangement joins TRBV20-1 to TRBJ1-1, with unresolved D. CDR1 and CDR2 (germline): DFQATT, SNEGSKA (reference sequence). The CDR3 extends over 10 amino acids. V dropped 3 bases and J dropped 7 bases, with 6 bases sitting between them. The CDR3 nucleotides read TGCAGTGCTAGCTCTCTTGAAGCTTTCTTT. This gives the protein CSASSLEAFF.

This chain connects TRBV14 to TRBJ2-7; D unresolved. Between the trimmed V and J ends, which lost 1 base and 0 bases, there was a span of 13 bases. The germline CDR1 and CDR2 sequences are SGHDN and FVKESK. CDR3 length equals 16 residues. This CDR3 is CASSQAGGYRSYEQYF. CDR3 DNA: TGTGCCAGCAGCCAAGCGGGTGGTTATCGCTCCTACGAGCAGTACTTC.

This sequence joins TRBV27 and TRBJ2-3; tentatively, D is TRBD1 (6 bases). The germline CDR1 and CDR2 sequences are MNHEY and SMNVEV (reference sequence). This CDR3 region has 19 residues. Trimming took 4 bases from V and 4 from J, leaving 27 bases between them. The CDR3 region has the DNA TGTGCCAGCAGTTCCCTAAAAATTCCCGTGACAGGTGGTGCAGATACGCAGTATTTT. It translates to CASSSLKIPVTGGADTQYF.

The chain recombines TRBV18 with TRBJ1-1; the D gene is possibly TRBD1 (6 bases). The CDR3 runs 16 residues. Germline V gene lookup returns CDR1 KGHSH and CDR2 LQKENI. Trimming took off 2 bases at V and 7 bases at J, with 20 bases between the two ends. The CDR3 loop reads CASSPIMQGEGGEAFF. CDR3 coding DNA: TGTGCCAGCTCACCAATAATGCAAGGGGAAGGGGGTGAAGCTTTCTTT.

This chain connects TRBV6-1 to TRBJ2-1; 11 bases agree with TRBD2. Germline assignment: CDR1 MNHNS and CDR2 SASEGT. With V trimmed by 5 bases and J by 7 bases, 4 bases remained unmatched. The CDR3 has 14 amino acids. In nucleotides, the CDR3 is TGTGCCAGCAGTCTAGCGGGGGGACTGAATGAGCAGTTCTTC. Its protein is CASSLAGGLNEQFF.

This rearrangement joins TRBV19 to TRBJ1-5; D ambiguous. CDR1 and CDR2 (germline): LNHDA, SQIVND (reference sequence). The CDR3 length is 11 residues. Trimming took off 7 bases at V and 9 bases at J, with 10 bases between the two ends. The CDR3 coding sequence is TGTGCCAGTACCCAGACTGGGCCCCAGCATTTT. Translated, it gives CASTQTGPQHF.

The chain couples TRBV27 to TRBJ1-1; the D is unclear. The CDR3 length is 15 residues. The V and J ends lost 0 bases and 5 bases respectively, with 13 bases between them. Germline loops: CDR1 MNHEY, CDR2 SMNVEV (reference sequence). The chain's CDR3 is CASSLSRGRLTEAFF. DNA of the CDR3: TGTGCCAGCAGTTTATCCCGGGGAAGATTGACTGAAGCTTTCTTT.

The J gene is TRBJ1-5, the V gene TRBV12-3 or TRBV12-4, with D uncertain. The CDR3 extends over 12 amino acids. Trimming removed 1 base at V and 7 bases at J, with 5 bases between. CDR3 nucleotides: TGTGCCAGCAGTTTAGAAGGGCAGCCCCAGCATTTT. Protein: CASSLEGQPQHF.

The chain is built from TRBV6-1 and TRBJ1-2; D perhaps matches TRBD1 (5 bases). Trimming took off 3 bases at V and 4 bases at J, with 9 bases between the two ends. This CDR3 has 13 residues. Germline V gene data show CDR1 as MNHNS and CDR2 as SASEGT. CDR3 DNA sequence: TGTGCCAGCAGTGATACAGGTCTCTATGGCTACACCTTC. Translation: CASSDTGLYGYTF.

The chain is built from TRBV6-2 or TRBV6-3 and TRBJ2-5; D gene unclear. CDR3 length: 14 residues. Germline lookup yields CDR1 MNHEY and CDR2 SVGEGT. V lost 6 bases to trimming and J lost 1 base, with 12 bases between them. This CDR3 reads CASSSRDPQETQYF. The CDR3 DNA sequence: TGTGCCAGCAGCTCTAGGGATCCCCAAGAGACCCAGTACTTC.

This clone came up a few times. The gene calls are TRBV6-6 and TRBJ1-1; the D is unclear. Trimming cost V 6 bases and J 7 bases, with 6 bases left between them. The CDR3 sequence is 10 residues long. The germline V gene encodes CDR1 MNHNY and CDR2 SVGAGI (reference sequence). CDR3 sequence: CASSGVEAFF. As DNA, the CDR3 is TGTGCCAGCAGCGGGGTTGAAGCTTTCTTT.

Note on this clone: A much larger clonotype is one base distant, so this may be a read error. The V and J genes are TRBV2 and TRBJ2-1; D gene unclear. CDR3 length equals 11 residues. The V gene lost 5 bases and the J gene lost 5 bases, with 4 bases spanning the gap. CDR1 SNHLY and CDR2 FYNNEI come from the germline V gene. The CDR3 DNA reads TGTGCCAGCAGTCCAAACAATGAGCAGTTCTTC. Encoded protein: CASSPNNEQFF.

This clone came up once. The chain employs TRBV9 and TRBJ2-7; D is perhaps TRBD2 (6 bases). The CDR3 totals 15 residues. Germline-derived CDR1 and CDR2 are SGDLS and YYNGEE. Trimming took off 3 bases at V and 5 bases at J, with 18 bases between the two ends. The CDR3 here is CASSDRDSEAHEQYF. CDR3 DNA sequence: TGTGCCAGCAGCGACCGGGACTCCGAAGCCCACGAGCAGTACTTC. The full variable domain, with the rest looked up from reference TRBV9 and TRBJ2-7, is DSGVTQTPKHLITATGQRVTLRCSPRSGDLSVYWYQQSLDQGLQFLIQYYNGEERAKGNILERFSAQQFPDLHSELNLSSLELGDSALYFCASSDRDSEAHEQYFGPGTRLTVT.

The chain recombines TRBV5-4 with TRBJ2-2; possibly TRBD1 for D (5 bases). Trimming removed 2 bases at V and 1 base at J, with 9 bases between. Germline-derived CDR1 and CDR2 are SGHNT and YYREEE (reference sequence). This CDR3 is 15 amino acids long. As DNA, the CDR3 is TGTGCCAGCAGCTTTCGACAGCTGAACACCGGGGAGCTGTTTTTT. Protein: CASSFRQLNTGELFF.

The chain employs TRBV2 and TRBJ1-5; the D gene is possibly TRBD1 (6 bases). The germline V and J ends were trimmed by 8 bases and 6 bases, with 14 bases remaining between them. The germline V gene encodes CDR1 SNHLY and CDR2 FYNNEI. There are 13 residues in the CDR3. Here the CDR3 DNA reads TGTGCCAGCCGCAAAGGACAGAGTCAGCCCCAGCATTTT. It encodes CASRKGQSQPQHF. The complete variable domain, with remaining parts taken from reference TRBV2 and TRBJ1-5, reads EPEVTQTPSHQVTQMGQEVILRCVPISNHLYFYWYRQILGQKVEFLVSFYNNEISEKSEIFDDQFSVERPDGSNFTLKIRSTKLEDSAMYFCASRKGQSQPQHFGDGTRLSIL.

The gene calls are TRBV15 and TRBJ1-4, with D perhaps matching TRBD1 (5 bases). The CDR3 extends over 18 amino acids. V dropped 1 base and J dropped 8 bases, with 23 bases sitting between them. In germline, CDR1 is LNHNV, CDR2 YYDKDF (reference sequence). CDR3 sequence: CATSRGGTGIGVGEKLFF. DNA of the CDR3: TGTGCCACCAGCAGAGGGGGGACCGGGATAGGAGTCGGGGAAAAACTGTTTTTT.

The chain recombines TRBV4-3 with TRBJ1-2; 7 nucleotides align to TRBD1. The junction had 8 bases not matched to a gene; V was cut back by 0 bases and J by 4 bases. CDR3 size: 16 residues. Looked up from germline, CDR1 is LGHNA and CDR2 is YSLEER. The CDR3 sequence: CASSQDPRSGGYGYTF. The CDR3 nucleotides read TGCGCCAGCAGCCAAGATCCTCGGTCAGGGGGCTATGGCTACACCTTC.

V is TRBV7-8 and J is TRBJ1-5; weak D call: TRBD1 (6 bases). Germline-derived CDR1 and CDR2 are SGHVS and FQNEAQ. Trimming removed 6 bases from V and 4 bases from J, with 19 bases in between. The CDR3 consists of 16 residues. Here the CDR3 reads CASRPGARGQNQPQHF. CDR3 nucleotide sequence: TGTGCCAGCAGACCCGGAGCGCGGGGGCAAAATCAGCCCCAGCATTTT.

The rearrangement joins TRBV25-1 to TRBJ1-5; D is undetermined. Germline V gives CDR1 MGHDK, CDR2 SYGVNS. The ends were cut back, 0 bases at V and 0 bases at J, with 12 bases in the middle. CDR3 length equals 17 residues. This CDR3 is CASSEYLLVLSNQPQHF. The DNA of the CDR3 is TGTGCCAGCAGTGAATATTTGTTGGTTCTTAGCAATCAGCCCCAGCATTTT.